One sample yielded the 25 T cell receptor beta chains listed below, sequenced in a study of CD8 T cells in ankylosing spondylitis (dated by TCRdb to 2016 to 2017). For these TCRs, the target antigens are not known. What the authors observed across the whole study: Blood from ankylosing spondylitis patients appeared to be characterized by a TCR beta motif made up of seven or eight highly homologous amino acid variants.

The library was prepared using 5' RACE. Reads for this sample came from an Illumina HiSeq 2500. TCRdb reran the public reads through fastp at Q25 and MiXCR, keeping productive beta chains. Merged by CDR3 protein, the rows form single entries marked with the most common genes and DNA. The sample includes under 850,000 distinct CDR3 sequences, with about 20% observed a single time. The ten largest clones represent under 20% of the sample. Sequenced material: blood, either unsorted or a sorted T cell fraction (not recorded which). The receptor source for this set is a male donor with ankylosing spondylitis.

The CDR3 loop reads CASPGAGHGYTF. The CDR3 region has the DNA TGTGCCAGCCCTGGGGCAGGTCATGGCTACACCTTC. The chain joins TRBV5-5 to TRBJ1-2, with D perhaps TRBD1 (5 bases). The CDR3 extends over 12 amino acids. The germline V and J ends were trimmed by 7 bases and 6 bases, with 13 bases remaining between them. Per germline, CDR1 SGHKS and CDR2 YYEKEE (reference sequence).

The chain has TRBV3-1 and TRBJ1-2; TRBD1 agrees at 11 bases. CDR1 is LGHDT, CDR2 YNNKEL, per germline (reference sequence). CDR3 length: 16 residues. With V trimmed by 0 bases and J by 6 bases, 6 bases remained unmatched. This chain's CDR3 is CASSQDPGQGAHGYTF. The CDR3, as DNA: TGTGCCAGCAGCCAAGACCCCGGACAGGGGGCCCATGGCTACACCTTC.

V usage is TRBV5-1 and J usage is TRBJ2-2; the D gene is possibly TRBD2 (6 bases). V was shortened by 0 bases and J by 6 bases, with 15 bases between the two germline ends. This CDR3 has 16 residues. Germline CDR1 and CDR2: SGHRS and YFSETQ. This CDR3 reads CASSLAGGRSAGELFF. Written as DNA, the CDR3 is TGCGCCAGCAGCTTGGCCGGGGGACGGAGCGCCGGGGAGCTGTTTTTT.

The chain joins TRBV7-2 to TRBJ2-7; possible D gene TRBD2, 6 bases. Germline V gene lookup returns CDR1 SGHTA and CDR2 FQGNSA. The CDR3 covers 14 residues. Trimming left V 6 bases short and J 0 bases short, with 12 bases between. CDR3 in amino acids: CASSWDFNSYEQYF. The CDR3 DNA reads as TGTGCCAGCAGTTGGGACTTCAACTCCTACGAGCAGTACTTC.

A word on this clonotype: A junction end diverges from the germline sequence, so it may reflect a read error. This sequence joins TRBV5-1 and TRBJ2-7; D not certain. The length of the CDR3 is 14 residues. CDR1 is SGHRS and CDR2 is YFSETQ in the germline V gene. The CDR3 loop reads CASSLGPLSFEQYF. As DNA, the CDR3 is TGCGCCAGCAGCTTAGGACCTCTCTCCTTCGAGCAGTACTTC.

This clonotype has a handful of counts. CDR3 region: CSVERSSRSYNEQFF. CDR3 DNA: TGCAGCGTTGAAAGGAGTTCTCGCTCCTACAATGAGCAGTTCTTC. V is TRBV29-1 and J is TRBJ2-1, with D hard to call. This CDR3 is 15 amino acids long. V lost 2 bases and J 0 bases, leaving 11 bases between the germline ends. The germline gives CDR1 SQVTM, CDR2 ANQGSEA.

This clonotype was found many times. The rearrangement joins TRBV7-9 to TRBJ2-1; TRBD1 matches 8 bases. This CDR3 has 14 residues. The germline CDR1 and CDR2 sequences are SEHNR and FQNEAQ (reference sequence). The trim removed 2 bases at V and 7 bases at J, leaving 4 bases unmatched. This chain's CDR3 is CASSLRTGTNEQFF. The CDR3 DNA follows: TGTGCCAGCAGCTTACGGACAGGGACTAATGAGCAGTTCTTC.

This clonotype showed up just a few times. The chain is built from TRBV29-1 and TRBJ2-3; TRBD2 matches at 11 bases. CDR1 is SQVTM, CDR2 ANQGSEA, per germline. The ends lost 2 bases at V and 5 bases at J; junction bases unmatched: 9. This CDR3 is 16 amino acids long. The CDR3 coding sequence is TGCAGCGTTGAACCACACACTAGCGGGGGAGGAGATACGCAGTATTTT. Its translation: CSVEPHTSGGGDTQYF.

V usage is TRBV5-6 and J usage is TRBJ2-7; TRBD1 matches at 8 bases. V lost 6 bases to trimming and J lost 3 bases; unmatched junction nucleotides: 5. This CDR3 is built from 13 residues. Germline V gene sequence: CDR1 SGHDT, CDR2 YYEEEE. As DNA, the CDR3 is TGTGCCAGCACCTGGACAGGGAGCTACGAGCAGTACTTC. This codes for CASTWTGSYEQYF.

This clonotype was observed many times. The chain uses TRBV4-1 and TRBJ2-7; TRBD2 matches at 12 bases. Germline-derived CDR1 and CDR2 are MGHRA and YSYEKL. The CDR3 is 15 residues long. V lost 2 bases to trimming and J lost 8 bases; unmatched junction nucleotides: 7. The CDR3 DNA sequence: TGCGCCAGCAGCCAACTACTAGCGGGGGGTAATCAGCAGTACTTC. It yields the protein CASSQLLAGGNQQYF.

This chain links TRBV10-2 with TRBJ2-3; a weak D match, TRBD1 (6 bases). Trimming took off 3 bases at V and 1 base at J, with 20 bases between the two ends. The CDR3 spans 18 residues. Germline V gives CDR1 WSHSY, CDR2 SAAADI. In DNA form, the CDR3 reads TGCGCCAGCAGTGAAGTCTCACGAGCAGGGGTAGGCACAGATACGCAGTATTTT. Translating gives CASSEVSRAGVGTDTQYF.

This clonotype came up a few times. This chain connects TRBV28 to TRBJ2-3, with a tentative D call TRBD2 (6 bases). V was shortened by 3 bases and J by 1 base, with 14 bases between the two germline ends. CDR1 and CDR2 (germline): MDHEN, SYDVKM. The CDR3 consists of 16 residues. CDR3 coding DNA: TGTGCCAGCAGTTTTCTGGGGGGAGGAGGCACAGATACGCAGTATTTT. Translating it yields CASSFLGGGGTDTQYF.

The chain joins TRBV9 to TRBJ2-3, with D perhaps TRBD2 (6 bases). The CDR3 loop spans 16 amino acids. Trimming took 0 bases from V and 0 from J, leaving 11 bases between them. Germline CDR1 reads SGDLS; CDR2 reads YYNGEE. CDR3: CASSVGASDSTDTQYF. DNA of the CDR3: TGTGCCAGCAGCGTAGGGGCTAGCGATAGCACAGATACGCAGTATTTT.

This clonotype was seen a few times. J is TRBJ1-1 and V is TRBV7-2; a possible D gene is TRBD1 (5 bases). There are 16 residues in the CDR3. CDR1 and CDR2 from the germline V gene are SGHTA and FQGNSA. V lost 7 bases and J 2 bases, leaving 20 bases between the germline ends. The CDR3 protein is CASTQPPRGVNTEAFF. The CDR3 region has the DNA TGTGCCAGCACCCAACCCCCTCGGGGGGTTAACACTGAAGCTTTCTTT.

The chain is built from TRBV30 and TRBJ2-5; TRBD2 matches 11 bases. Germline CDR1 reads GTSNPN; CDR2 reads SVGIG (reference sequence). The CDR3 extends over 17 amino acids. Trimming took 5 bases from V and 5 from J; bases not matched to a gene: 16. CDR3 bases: TGTGCCTGGCATCATCCCGGGACTAGCGGTCTAAAGGAGACCCAGTACTTC. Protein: CAWHHPGTSGLKETQYF.

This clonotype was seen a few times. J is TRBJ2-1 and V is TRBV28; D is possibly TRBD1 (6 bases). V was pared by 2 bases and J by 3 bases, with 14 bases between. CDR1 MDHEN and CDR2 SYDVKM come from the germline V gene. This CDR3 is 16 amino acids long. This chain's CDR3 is CASSLGQTLYYNEQFF. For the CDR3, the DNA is TGTGCCAGCAGTTTAGGACAGACGCTTTACTACAATGAGCAGTTCTTC.

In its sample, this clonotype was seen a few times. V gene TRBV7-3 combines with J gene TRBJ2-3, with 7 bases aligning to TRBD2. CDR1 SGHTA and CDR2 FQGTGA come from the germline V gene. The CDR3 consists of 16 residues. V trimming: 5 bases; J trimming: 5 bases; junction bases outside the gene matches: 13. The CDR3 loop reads CASSPMGGAAIDTQYF. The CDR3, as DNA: TGTGCCAGCAGCCCCATGGGAGGGGCAGCGATAGATACGCAGTATTTT.

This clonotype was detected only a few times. CDR3 sequence reads: CASRGTSGGFSEQYF. Written as DNA, the CDR3 is TGTGCCAGCAGGGGGACTAGCGGGGGGTTTAGCGAGCAGTACTTC. The gene calls are TRBV3-1 and TRBJ2-7, with 15 bases that match TRBD2. This CDR3 contains 15 residues. The V gene end was trimmed by 6 bases and the J gene end by 6 bases; junction bases not matched to a gene: 6. The germline CDR1 and CDR2 sequences are LGHDT and YNNKEL (reference sequence).

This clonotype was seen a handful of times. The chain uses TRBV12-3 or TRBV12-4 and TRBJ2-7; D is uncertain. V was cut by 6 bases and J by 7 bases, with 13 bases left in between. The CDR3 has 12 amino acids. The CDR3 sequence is CASSQTRQEQYF. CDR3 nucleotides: TGTGCCAGCAGCCAAACCCGACAAGAGCAGTACTTC.

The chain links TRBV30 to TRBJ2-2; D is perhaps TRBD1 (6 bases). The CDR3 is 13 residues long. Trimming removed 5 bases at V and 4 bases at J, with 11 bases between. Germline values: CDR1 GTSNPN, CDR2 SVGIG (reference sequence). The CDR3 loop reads CAWDRSPTGELFF. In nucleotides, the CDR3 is TGTGCCTGGGACAGGTCTCCCACCGGGGAGCTGTTTTTT.

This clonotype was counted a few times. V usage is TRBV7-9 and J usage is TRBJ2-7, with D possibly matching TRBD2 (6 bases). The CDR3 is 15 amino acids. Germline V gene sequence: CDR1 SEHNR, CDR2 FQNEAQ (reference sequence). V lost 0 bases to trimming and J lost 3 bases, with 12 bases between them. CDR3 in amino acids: CASSLAAGSGYEQYF. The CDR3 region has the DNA TGTGCCAGCAGCTTAGCGGCGGGATCGGGCTACGAGCAGTACTTC.

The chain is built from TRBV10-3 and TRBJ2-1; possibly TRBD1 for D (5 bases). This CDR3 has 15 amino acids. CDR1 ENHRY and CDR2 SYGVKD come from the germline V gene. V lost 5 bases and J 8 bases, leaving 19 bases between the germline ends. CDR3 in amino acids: CAISTLPRRVDEQFF. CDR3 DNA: TGTGCCATCAGTACCCTTCCCCGCAGGGTGGATGAGCAGTTCTTC.

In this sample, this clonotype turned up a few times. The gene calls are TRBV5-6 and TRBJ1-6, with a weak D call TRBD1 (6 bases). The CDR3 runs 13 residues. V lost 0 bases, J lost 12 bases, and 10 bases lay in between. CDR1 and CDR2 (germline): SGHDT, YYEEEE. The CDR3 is CASSLEGGGPLHF. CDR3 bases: TGTGCCAGCAGCTTGGAGGGGGGTGGACCCCTCCACTTT.

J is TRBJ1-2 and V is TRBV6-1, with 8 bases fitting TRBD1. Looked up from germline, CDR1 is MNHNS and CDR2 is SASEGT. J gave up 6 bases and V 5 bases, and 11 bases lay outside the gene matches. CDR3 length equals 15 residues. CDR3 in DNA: TGTGCCAGCAGTAAATCCGACAGGGGTATGGATGGCTACACCTTC. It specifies CASSKSDRGMDGYTF.

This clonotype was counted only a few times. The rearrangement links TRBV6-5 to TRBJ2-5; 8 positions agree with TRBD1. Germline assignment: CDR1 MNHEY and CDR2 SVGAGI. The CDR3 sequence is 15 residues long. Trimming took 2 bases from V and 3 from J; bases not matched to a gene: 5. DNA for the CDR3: TGTGCCAGCAGTTACCCCGGACAGGGAAAAGAGACCCAGTACTTC. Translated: CASSYPGQGKETQYF.